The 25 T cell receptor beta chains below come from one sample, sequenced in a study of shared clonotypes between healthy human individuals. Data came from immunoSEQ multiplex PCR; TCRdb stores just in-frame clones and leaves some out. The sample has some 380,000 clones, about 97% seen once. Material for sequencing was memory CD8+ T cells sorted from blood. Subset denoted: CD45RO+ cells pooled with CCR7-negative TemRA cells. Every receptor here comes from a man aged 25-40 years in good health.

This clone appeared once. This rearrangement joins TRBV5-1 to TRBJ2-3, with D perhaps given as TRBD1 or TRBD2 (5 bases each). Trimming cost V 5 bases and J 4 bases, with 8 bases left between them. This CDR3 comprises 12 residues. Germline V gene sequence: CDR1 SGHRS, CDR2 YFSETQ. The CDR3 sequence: CASRGDADTQYF. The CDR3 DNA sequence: TGCGCCAGCAGAGGGGACGCAGATACGCAGTATTTT.

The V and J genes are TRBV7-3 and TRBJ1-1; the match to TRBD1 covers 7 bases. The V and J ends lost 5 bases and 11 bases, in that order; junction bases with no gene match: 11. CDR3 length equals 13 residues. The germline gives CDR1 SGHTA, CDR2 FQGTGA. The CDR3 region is CASSPSDRVRAFF. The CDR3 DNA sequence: TGTGCCAGCAGCCCCTCCGACAGGGTCCGGGCTTTCTTT. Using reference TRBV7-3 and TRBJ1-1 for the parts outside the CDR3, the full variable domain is GAGVSQTPSNKVTEKGKYVELRCDPISGHTALYWYRQSLGQGPEFLIYFQGTGAADDSGLPNDRFFAVRPEGSVSTLKIQRTERGDSAVYLCASSPSDRVRAFFGQGTRLTVV.

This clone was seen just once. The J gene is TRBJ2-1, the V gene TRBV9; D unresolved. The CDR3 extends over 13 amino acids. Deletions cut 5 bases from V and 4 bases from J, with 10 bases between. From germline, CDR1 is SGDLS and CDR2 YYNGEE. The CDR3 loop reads CASSEASYNEQFF. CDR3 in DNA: TGTGCCAGCAGTGAGGCCTCTTACAATGAGCAGTTCTTC.

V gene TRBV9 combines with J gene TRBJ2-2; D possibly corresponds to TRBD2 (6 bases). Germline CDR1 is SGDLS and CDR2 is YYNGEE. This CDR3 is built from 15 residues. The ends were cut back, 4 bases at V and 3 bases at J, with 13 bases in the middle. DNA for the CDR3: TGTGCCAGCAGCCCCCGGGACTTCTACACCGGGGAGCTGTTTTTT. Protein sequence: CASSPRDFYTGELFF. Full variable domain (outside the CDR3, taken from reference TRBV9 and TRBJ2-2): DSGVTQTPKHLITATGQRVTLRCSPRSGDLSVYWYQQSLDQGLQFLIQYYNGEERAKGNILERFSAQQFPDLHSELNLSSLELGDSALYFCASSPRDFYTGELFFGEGSRLTVL.

The CDR3 loop reads CAIRQNTEAFF. CDR3 sequence (DNA): TGTGCCATCAGACAGAACACTGAAGCTTTCTTT. The chain has TRBV10-3 and TRBJ1-1; no clear D. Germline V gene data show CDR1 as ENHRY and CDR2 as SYGVKD. The CDR3 consists of 11 residues. Trimming stripped 6 bases from V and 1 base from J, with 3 bases between.

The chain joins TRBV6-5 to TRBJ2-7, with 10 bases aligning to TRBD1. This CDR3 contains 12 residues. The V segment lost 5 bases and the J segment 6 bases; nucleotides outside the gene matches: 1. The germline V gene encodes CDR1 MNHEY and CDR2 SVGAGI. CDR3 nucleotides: TGTGCCAGCAGTGACAGGGGGCGCGAGCAGTACTTC. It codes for CASSDRGREQYF.

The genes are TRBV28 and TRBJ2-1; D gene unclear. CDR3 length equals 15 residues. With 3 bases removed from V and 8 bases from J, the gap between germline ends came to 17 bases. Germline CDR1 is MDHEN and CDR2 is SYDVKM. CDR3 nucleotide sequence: TGTGCCAGCAGTTTTGACCTTCCGGCAATCCATGAGCAGTTCTTC. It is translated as CASSFDLPAIHEQFF. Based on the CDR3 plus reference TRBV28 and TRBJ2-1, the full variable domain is DVKVTQSSRYLVKRTGEKVFLECVQDMDHENMFWYRQDPGLGLRLIYFSYDVKMKEKGDIPEGYSVSREKKERFSLILESASTNQTSMYLCASSFDLPAIHEQFFGPGTRLTVL.

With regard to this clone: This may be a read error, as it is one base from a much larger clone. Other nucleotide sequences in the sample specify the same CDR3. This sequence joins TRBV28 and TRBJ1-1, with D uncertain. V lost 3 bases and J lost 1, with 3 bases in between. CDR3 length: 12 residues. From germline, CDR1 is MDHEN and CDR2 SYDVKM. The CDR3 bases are TGTGCCAGCAGTTTGCAGAACACTGAAGCTTTCTTT. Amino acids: CASSLQNTEAFF. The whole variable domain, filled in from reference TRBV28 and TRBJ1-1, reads DVKVTQSSRYLVKRTGEKVFLECVQDMDHENMFWYRQDPGLGLRLIYFSYDVKMKEKGDIPEGYSVSREKKERFSLILESASTNQTSMYLCASSLQNTEAFFGQGTRLTVV.

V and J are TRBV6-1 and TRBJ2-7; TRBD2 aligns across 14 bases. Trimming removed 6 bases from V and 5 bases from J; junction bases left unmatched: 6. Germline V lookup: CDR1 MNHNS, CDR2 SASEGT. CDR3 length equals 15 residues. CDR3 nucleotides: TGTGCCAGCAGCCCGGGGACTAGCGGGAGCAACGAGCAGTACTTC. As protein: CASSPGTSGSNEQYF.

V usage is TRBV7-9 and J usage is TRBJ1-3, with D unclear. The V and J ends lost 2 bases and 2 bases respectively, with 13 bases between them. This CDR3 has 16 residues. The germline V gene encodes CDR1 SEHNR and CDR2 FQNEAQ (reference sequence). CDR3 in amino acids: CASSLSFYGTGNTIYF. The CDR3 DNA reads TGTGCCAGCAGCTTAAGTTTCTACGGGACTGGAAACACCATATATTTT.

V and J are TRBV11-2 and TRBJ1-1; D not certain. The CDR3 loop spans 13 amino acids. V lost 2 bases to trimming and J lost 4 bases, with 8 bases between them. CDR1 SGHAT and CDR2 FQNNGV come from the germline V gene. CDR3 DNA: TGTGCCAGCAGCTTATCGTGGGTCACTGAAGCTTTCTTT. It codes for CASSLSWVTEAFF.

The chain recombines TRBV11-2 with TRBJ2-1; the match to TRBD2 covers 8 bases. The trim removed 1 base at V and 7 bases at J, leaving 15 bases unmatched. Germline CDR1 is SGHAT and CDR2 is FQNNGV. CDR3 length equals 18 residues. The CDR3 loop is CASSLGASGYTRGNEQFF. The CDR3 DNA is TGTGCCAGCAGCTTAGGGGCTAGCGGGTACACCCGGGGGAATGAGCAGTTCTTC.

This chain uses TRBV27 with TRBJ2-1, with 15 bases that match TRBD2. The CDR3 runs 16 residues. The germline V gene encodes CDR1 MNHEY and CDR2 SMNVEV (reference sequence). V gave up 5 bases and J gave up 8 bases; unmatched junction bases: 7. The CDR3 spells CASSRTSGRVWDEQFF. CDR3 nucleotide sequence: TGTGCCAGCAGTCGGACTAGCGGGAGGGTATGGGATGAGCAGTTCTTC.

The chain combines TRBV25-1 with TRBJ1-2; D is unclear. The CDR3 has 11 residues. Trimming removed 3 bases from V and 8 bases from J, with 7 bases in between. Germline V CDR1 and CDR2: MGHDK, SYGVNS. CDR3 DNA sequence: TGTGCCAGCAGTGACTTCGGCGGCTACACCTTC. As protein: CASSDFGGYTF.

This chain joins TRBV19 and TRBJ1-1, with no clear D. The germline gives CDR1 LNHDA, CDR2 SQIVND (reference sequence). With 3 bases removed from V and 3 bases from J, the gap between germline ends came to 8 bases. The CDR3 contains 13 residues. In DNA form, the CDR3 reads TGTGCCAGTAGTATCAAGGGTTACACTGAAGCTTTCTTT. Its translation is CASSIKGYTEAFF. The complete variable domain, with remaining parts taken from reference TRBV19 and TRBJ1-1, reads DGGITQSPKYLFRKEGQNVTLSCEQNLNHDAMYWYRQDPGQGLRLIYYSQIVNDFQKGDIAEGYSVSREKKESFPLTVTSAQKNPTAFYLCASSIKGYTEAFFGQGTRLTVV.

The CDR3 protein is CASGLPSGTQYF. The CDR3, as DNA: TGTGCTAGTGGTTTGCCCTCCGGGACGCAGTATTTT. This sequence joins TRBV12-5 and TRBJ2-3; D is unresolved. The V and J ends lost 2 bases and 9 bases respectively, with 9 bases between them. This CDR3 is 12 amino acids long. Germline V CDR1 and CDR2: LGHNT, FRNRAP.

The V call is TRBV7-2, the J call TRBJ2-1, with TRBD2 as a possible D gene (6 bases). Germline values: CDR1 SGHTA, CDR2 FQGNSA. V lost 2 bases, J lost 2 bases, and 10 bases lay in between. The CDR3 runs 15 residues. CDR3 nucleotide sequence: TGTGCCAGCAGCTTAACCAGGACTACCTACAATGAGCAGTTCTTC. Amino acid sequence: CASSLTRTTYNEQFF.

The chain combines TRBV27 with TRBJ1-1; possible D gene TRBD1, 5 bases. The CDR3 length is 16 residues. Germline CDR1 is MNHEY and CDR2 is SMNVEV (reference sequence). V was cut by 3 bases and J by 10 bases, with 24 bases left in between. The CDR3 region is CASSFHPPLRTRGAFF. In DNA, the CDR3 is TGTGCCAGCAGTTTTCACCCCCCCTTAAGGACACGGGGAGCTTTCTTT.

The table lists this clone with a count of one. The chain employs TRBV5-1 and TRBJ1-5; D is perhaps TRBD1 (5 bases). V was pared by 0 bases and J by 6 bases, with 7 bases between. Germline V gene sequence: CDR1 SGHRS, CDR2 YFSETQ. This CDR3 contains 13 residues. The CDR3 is CASSLEGSQPQHF. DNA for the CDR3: TGCGCCAGCAGCTTGGAGGGGAGTCAGCCCCAGCATTTT.

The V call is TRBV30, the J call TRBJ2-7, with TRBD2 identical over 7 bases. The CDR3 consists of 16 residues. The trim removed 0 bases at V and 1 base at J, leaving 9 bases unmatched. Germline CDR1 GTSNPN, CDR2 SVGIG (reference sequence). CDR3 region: CAWSVRGGFLSYEQYF. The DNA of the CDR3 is TGTGCCTGGAGTGTACGCGGGGGATTTTTATCCTACGAGCAGTACTTC.

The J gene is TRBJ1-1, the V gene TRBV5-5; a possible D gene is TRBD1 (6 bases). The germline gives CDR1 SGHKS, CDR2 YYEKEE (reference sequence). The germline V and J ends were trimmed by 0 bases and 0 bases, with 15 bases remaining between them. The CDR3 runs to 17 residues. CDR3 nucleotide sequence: TGTGCCAGCAGCTTGGCAGGGGTCGGGCGGTTGAACACTGAAGCTTTCTTT. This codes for CASSLAGVGRLNTEAFF.

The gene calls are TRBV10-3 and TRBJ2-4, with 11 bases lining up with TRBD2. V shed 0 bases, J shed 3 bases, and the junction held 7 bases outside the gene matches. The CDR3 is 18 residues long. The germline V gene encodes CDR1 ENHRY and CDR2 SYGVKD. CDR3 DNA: TGTGCCATCAGTGAGTCGGGACTAGCGGAGGTCGGCAAAAACATTCAGTACTTC. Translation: CAISESGLAEVGKNIQYF.

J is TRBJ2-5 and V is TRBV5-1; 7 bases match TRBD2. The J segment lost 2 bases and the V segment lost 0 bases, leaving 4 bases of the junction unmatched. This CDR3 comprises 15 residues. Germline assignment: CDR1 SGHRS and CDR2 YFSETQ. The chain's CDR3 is CASSLGLAVQETQYF. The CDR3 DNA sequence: TGCGCCAGCAGCTTGGGACTAGCTGTTCAAGAGACCCAGTACTTC. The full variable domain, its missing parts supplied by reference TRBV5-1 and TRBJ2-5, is KAGVTQTPRYLIKTRGQQVTLSCSPISGHRSVSWYQQTPGQGLQFLFEYFSETQRNKGNFPGRFSGRQFSNSRSEMNVSTLELGDSALYLCASSLGLAVQETQYFGPGTRLLVL.

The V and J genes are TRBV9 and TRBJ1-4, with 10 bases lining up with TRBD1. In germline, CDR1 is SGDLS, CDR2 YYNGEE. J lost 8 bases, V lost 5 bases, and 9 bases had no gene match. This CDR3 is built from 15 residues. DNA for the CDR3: TGTGCCAGCAGTGCCCGGGACAGGGGTGAAGAAAAACTGTTTTTT. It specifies CASSARDRGEEKLFF.

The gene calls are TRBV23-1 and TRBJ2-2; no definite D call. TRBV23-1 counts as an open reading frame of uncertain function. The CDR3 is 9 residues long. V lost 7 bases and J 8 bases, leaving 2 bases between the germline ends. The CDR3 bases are TGCGCCAGCACTGGGGAGCTGTTTTTT. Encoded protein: CASTGELFF.